Listed below are T cell receptor beta chains from one sample, sequenced in a study of blood T cell repertoires in COVID-19. The method was immunoSEQ multiplex PCR; TCRdb's version includes in-frame clones alone and lacks a portion of them. The sample holds tens of thousands of clones, over 85% seen once. The material sequenced was peripheral blood. The receptors stem from a human donor in a cohort sampled during active COVID-19. CDR3s include the opening cysteine and the closing phenylalanine or tryptophan. Each record gives: D gene, J gene, V gene, clone size, CDR3 DNA, CDR3 protein. A D gene is named only where the DNA matches it firmly. Clone size, where shown, is once, few, many, or a class for clones that have expanded.

NA TRBJ1-1 TRBV6-5 NA TGTGCCAGCAGTTACCAAGCCGGGAGCACTGAAGCTTTCTTT CASSYQAGSTEAFF
NA TRBJ1-4 TRBV20-1 NA TGCAGTGCTAGAGTCTACGAAAAACTGTTTTTT CSARVYEKLFF
NA TRBJ1-2 TRBV19 NA TGTGCCAGTAGTATCGGGACTCTTTCGTTGAACTATGGCTACACCTTC CASSIGTLSLNYGYTF
TRBD1 TRBJ2-5 TRBV6-1 NA TGTGCCAGCAGTGAAAGGGGGACAGGGGGCATTGGTCGACAAGAGACCCAGTACTTC CASSERGTGGIGRQETQYF
TRBD2 TRBJ2-1 TRBV5-1 NA TGCGCCAGCAGCGCCGCTAGCGGGAGGGGGGCCTACAATGAGCAGTTCTTC CASSAASGRGAYNEQFF
NA TRBJ2-1 TRBV12-3/TRBV12-4 NA TGTGCCAGCAGTATTCACAGGGAAAGTGAGCAGTTCTTC CASSIHRESEQFF
TRBD1 TRBJ1-1 TRBV15 NA TGTGCCACCACCCAAGGGGGCCCGGGGGTCGCTTTCTTT CATTQGGPGVAFF
NA TRBJ1-6 TRBV11-2 NA TGTGCCAGCAGCTTAGACGGAGGGGTCCCTCTAATGCCTCATAATTCACCCCTCCACTTT CASSLDGGVPLMPHNSPLHF
NA TRBJ1-2 TRBV7-9 NA TGTGCCAGCAGCTTGGGGGACATCAACTATGGCTACACCTTC CASSLGDINYGYTF
NA TRBJ1-6 TRBV7-2 NA TGTGCCAGCAGCTTACAGGGTTCACCCCTCCACTTT CASSLQGSPLHF
NA TRBJ1-1 TRBV7-2 NA TGTGCCAGCAGCTCAAGAGCGGCGACTGAAGCTTTCTTT CASSSRAATEAFF
NA TRBJ1-5 TRBV10-3 NA TGTGCCATCAGTCAGTTCGGGGTCAGGGGACGGGGAAATCAGCCCCAGCATTTT CAISQFGVRGRGNQPQHF
NA TRBJ1-5 TRBV7-2 NA TGTGCCAGCAGTACCACAGGGAGCAATCAGCCCCAGCATTTT CASSTTGSNQPQHF
NA TRBJ2-7 TRBV7-9 NA TGTGCCAGCAGCCCACGGACAGACGGATACGAGCAGTACTTC CASSPRTDGYEQYF
NA TRBJ2-1 TRBV2 NA TGTGCCAGCAGGTCGGACTCCTCCTACAATGAGCAGTTCTTC CASRSDSSYNEQFF
TRBD1 TRBJ2-5 TRBV5-8 NA TGTGCCAGCAGCTCCCGGACAGGGGGTTTAGAGACCCAGTACTTC CASSSRTGGLETQYF
TRBD1 TRBJ1-1 TRBV5-6 NA TGTGCCAGCAGCCTAGGACAGGGCGAAGCTTTCTTT CASSLGQGEAFF
TRBD1 TRBJ2-7 TRBV5-1 NA TGCGCCAGCAGCTCGACAGGGTCCGGGGAGCAGTACTTC CASSSTGSGEQYF
NA TRBJ2-6 TRBV5-5 NA TGTGCCAGCAGCATTACTAGGGGGAACGGGGCCAACGTCCTGACTTTC CASSITRGNGANVLTF
NA TRBJ1-3 TRBV18 NA TGTGCCAGCTCACCGACCGGGGGAATCTCTGGAAACACCATATATTTT CASSPTGGISGNTIYF
TRBD1 TRBJ2-7 TRBV27 NA TGTGCCAGCAGTTTGTATGGACAGGGCTCCTACGAGCAGTACTTC CASSLYGQGSYEQYF
TRBD1 TRBJ1-2 TRBV7-2 NA TGTGCCAGCAGCTTATTGAATAGGGGACAGGGGATTGGCTACACCTTC CASSLLNRGQGIGYTF
NA TRBJ1-3 TRBV18 NA TGTGCCAGCTCACCACCGGTCGCGGGTCTAAGTGGAAACACCATATATTTT CASSPPVAGLSGNTIYF
TRBD1 TRBJ1-4 TRBV25-1 NA TGTGCCAGCAGTGTACAGGGGAACAATGAAAAACTGTTTTTT CASSVQGNNEKLFF
NA TRBJ1-2 TRBV28 once TGTGCCAGCCGAGATACCTATGCTGGCTACACCTTC CASRDTYAGYTF
NA TRBJ1-5 TRBV15 NA TGTGCCACCAGCCGACAGACAGTGGGCCAGTTTCAGCCCCAGCATTTT CATSRQTVGQFQPQHF
TRBD1 TRBJ1-1 TRBV5-1 NA TGCGCCAGCAGCTCGGACGGACAGGGACCCACTGAAGCTTTCTTT CASSSDGQGPTEAFF
NA TRBJ2-7 TRBV19 NA TGTGCCAGTAGTATAGATGCGCAGGGGTACGAGCAGTACTTC CASSIDAQGYEQYF
TRBD1 TRBJ2-5 TRBV11-2 once TGTGCCAGCAGCTTAGGAACGGGACAGGAGACCCAGTACTTC CASSLGTGQETQYF
NA TRBJ1-1 TRBV19 NA TGTGCCAGCGGGAACACTGAAGCTTTCTTT CASGNTEAFF
NA TRBJ2-1 TRBV21-1 NA TGTGCCAGCAGCAAAGTAAGAATCTTAAGGGGACAGGGGGATTTTGGCAACAATGAGCAGTTCTTC CASSKVRILRGQGDFGNNEQFF
TRBD1 TRBJ2-1 TRBV16 NA TGTGCCAGCAGCCAATGGGTGACAGGGTCTATGAATGAGCAGTTCTTC CASSQWVTGSMNEQFF
TRBD1 TRBJ1-1 TRBV5-4 NA TGTGCCAGCAGCTTAGGGCAGGGGGCGCGTACTGAAGCTTTCTTT CASSLGQGARTEAFF
NA TRBJ1-2 TRBV27 NA TGTGCCAGCAGTCTTAACGACAGGCCTCTCTATGGCTACACCTTC CASSLNDRPLYGYTF
TRBD2 TRBJ2-1 TRBV5-6 NA TGTGCCAGCAGCTTGGTCCGGGAGGCGAGTTGGAATGAGCAGTTCTTC CASSLVREASWNEQFF
NA TRBJ2-3 TRBV6-4 NA TGTGCCAGCAGTGCACAGGGAAGCACAGATACGCAGTATTTT CASSAQGSTDTQYF
NA TRBJ2-5 TRBV5-1 NA TGCGCCAGCAGCTTGGGGCAATTCCAAGAGACCCAGTACTTC CASSLGQFQETQYF
TRBD2 TRBJ2-7 TRBV11-2 NA TGTGCCAGCAGTTCCCTTCCGGGAGGCAGCTCCTACGAGCAGTACTTC CASSSLPGGSSYEQYF
NA TRBJ2-2 TRBV10-3 NA TGTGCCATCAGTGACAGGGGTCCCGGGGAGCTGTTTTTT CAISDRGPGELFF
NA TRBJ2-6 TRBV30 NA TGTGCCTGGAGTCCGCTATTAGGGGCCAACGTCCTGACTTTC CAWSPLLGANVLTF
NA TRBJ1-1 TRBV11-2 NA TGTGCCAGCAGCCTTGGGACAAACTATGAGGCTTTCTTT CASSLGTNYEAFF
NA TRBJ1-6 TRBV7-2 NA TGTGCCAGCAGCTTACAGGGTGGTAATTCACCCCTCCACTTT CASSLQGGNSPLHF
TRBD2 TRBJ2-5 TRBV3-1/TRBV3-2 NA TGTGCCAGCAGAAATAGCGGGGGGTTCCAAGAGACCCAGTACTTC CASRNSGGFQETQYF
TRBD1 TRBJ2-1 TRBV3-1/TRBV3-2 NA TGTGCCAGCAGCGCCGGGACAGGGCTGGCAAACAATGAGCAGTTCTTC CASSAGTGLANNEQFF
NA TRBJ2-5 TRBV14 NA TGTGCCAGCAGCCAAGGGTATTGGACAGAGAAAGAGACCCAGTACTTC CASSQGYWTEKETQYF
TRBD1 TRBJ2-7 TRBV24-1 once TGTGCCACCAGTGATAGTACAGGGGGACTCTACGAGCAGTACTTC CATSDSTGGLYEQYF
NA TRBJ2-2 TRBV5-4 NA TGTGCCAGCAGCCGTCCAGGGGGGACGACGAGACCCGGGGAGCTGTTTTTT CASSRPGGTTRPGELFF
TRBD2 TRBJ2-3 TRBV28 NA TGTGCCAGCAGACCACTAGCGGGAGGGTCCGCAGATACGCAGTATTTT CASRPLAGGSADTQYF
NA TRBJ1-4 TRBV28 NA TGTGCCAGCAGCCCCGTGGGGCGATCTAATGAAAAACTGTTTTTT CASSPVGRSNEKLFF
TRBD1 TRBJ2-7 TRBV6-6 few TGTGCCAGCAGTTATTCCGGGACAGGGGGCAACGAGCAGTACTTC CASSYSGTGGNEQYF
TRBD1 TRBJ1-2 TRBV2 NA TGTGCCAGCAGTTCGGGGACAGGGAACTATGGCTACACCTTC CASSSGTGNYGYTF
NA TRBJ1-4 TRBV7-9 NA TGTGCCAGCAGCTTATGGGAGGGGGTGAATGAAAAACTGTTTTTT CASSLWEGVNEKLFF
NA TRBJ1-4 TRBV11-2 NA TGTGCCAGCAGGGACGGAACGGGCGCGGGTGAAAAACTGTTTTTT CASRDGTGAGEKLFF
NA TRBJ1-1 TRBV19 NA TGTGCCAGTAGTTCAATAGGGGGTGGGAACACTGAAGCTTTCTTT CASSSIGGGNTEAFF
NA TRBJ2-7 TRBV4-3 NA TGCGCCAGCAGCCAAGGGGCAGCTTCCTACGAGCAGTACTTC CASSQGAASYEQYF
NA TRBJ1-3 TRBV28 NA TGTGCCAGCAGCGTCGAACAGGGCCCTGTCTCTGGAAACACCATATATTTT CASSVEQGPVSGNTIYF
TRBD1 TRBJ1-4 TRBV19 NA TGTGCCAGTAGTCGGGGACAGAGGACAACTAATGAAAAACTGTTTTTT CASSRGQRTTNEKLFF
NA TRBJ1-3 TRBV28 NA TGTGCCAGTCGACAGAACCCTGGAAACACCATATATTTT CASRQNPGNTIYF
TRBD2 TRBJ2-1 TRBV28 NA TGTGCCAGCAGTTCCCGACTAGCGGGGGCCTACAATGAGCAGTTCTTC CASSSRLAGAYNEQFF
NA TRBJ1-6 TRBV19 NA TGTGCCAGTAGCTTGGGACTCGGGGGACCCCTCCACTTT CASSLGLGGPLHF